Reported below is one TCR beta chain. The sample belongs to a study of blood T cell repertoires in COVID-19. Turning to the study itself: Specimens from acute and convalescent COVID-19 originated in the United States, Italy and Spain. The analysed material was cDNA or gDNA that came from T cells, B-cell-depleted T cells, or PBMCs.

In the authors' workflow: Cell counts per sample came from amplifying reference gene primers. Produced via immunoSEQ multiplex PCR; TCRdb's table is partial and in-frame only. V and J calls and clone size are copied from that table; D and trimming were computed from the DNA. The sample includes approximately 150,000 clones, over 75% of them seen just once. Germline trimming cut 3 bases from V and 8 bases from J; bases unmatched to any gene: 6. The CDR3 is made up of 14 amino acids. Per the germline V gene, CDR1 is WSHSY and CDR2 is SAAADI. This clonotype originated in a man in his sixties with active or convalescent COVID-19. The V gene is TRBV10-2, the J gene TRBJ1-4, with 7 bases identical to TRBD1. Sequenced input: peripheral blood. The CDR3 protein is CASSDGQAGEKLFF. The CDR3 coding sequence is TGCGCCAGCAGTGACGGACAGGCTGGGGAAAAACTGTTTTTT.